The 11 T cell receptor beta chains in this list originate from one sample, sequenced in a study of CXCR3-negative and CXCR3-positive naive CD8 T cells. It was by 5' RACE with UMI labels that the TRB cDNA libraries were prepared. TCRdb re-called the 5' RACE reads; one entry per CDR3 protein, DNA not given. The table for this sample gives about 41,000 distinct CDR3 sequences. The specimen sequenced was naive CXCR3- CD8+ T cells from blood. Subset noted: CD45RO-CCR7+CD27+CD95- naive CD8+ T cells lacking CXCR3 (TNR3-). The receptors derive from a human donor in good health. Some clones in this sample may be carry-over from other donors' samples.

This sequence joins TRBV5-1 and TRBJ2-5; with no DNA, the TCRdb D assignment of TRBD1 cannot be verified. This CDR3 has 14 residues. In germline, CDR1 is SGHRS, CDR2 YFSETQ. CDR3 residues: CASSATVSQETQYF.

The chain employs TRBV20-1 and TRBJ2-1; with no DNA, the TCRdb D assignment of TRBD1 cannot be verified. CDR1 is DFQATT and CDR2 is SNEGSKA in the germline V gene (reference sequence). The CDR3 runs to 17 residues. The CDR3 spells CSARDSHRSISYNEQFF.

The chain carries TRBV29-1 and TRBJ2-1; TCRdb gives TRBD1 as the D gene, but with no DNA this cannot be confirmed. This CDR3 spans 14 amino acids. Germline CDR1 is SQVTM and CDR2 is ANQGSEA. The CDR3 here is CSVGGRGAYNEQFF.

The CDR3: CASSPMVGQSLGAGTYNEQFF. This rearrangement joins TRBV7-6 to TRBJ2-1; the TCRdb call, TRBD1, lacks DNA for checking. The CDR3 sequence is 21 residues long. CDR1 is SGHVS and CDR2 is FNYEAQ in the germline V gene.

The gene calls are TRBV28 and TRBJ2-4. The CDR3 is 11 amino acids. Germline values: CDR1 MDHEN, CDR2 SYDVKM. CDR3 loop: CAIAESNIQYF.

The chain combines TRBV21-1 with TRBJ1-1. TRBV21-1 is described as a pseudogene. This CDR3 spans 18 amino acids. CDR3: CASSNDERTANLNTEAFF.

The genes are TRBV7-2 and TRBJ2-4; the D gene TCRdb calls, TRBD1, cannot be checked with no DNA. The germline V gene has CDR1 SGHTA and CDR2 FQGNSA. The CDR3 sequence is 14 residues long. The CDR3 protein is CASSPGQGAYIQYF.

CDR3 loop: CASSLYVQGRSYNSPLHF. The V gene is TRBV7-2, the J gene TRBJ1-6; the D call from TCRdb, TRBD1, cannot be confirmed without DNA. Germline V gene data show CDR1 as SGHTA and CDR2 as FQGNSA. This CDR3 has 18 residues.

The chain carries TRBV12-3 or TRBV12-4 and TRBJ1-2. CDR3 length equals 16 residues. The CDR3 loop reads CASSPKPREEFGGYTF.

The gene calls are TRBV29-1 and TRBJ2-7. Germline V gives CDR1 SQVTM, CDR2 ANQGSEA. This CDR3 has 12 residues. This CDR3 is CSVAVQSYEQYF.

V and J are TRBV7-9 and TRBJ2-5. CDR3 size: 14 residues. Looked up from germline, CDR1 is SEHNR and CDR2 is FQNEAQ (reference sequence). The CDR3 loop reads CASSPAVTGETQYF.